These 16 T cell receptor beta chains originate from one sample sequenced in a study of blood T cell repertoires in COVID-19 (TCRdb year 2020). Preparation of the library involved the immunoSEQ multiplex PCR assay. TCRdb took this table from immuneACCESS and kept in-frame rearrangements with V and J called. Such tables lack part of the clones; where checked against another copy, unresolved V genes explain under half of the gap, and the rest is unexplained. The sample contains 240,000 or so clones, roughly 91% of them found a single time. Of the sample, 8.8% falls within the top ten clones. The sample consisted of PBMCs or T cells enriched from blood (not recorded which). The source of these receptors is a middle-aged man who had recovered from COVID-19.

This chain's CDR3 is CASSIEAGDTQYF. Written as DNA, the CDR3 is TGTGCCAGTAGTATCGAAGCGGGGGATACGCAGTATTTT. The rearrangement links TRBV19 to TRBJ2-3; 7 bases map to TRBD2. With V trimmed by 3 bases and J by 6 bases, 3 bases remained unmatched. The CDR3 has 13 amino acids. CDR1 LNHDA and CDR2 SQIVND come from the germline V gene (reference sequence).

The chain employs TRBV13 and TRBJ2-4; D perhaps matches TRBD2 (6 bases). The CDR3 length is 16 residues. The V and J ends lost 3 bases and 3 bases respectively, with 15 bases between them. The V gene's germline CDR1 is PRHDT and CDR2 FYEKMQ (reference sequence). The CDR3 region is CASSLGPGGGKNIQYF. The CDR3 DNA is TGTGCCAGCAGCTTGGGTCCCGGGGGTGGCAAAAACATTCAGTACTTC.

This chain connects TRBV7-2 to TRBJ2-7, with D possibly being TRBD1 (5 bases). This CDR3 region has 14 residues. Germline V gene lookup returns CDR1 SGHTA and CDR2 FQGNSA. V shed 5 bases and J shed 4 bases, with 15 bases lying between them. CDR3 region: CASSQGGHGYEQYF. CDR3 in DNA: TGTGCCAGCAGCCAGGGCGGACATGGGTACGAGCAGTACTTC.

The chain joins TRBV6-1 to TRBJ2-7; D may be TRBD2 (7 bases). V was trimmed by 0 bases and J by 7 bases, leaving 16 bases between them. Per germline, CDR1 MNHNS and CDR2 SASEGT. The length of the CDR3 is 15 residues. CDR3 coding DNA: TGTGCCAGCAGTGAAGCAGTAGGGGGGGCGGGTGAGCAGTACTTC. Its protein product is CASSEAVGGAGEQYF.

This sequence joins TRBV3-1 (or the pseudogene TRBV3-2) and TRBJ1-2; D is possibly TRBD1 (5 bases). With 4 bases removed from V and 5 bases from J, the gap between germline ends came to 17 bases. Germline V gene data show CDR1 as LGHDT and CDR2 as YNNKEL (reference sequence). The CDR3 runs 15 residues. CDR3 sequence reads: CASSPRAQNKYGYTF. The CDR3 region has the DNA TGTGCCAGCAGCCCCAGGGCACAGAACAAATATGGCTACACCTTC.

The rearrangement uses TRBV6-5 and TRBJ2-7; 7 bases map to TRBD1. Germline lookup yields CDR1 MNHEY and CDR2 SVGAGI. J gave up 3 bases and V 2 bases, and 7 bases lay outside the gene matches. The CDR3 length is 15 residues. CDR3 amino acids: CASSYGAGGGYEQYF. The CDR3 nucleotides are TGTGCCAGCAGTTACGGGGCAGGGGGTGGCTACGAGCAGTACTTC.

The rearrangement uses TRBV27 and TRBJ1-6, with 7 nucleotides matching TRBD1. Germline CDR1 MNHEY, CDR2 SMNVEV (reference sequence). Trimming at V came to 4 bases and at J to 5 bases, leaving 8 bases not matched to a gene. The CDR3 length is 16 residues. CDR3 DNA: TGTGCCAGCAGTTCGACACAGGGGTTGAATAATTCACCCCTCCACTTT. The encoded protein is CASSSTQGLNNSPLHF.

The CDR3 reads CASSDFWANTEAFF. CDR3 nucleotide sequence: TGTGCCAGCAGTGATTTTTGGGCCAACACTGAAGCTTTCTTT. This chain joins TRBV2 and TRBJ1-1; the D is unclear. The CDR3 runs 14 residues. Germline values: CDR1 SNHLY, CDR2 FYNNEI. The ends were cut back, 3 bases at V and 2 bases at J, with 10 bases in the middle.

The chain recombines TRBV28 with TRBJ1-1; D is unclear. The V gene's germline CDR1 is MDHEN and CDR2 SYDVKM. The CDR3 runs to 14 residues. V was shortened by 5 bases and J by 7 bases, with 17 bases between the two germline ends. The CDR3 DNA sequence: TGTGCCAGCAGTCCCTACGGTCGGAGGGATGAAGCTTTCTTT. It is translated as CASSPYGRRDEAFF.

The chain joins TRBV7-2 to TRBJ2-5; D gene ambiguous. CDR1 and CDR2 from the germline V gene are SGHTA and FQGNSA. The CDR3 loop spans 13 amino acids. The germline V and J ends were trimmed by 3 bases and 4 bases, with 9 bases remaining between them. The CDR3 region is CASSFSVLETQYF. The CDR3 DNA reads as TGTGCCAGCAGCTTCAGTGTATTAGAGACCCAGTACTTC. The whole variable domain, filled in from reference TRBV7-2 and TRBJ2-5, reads GAGVSQSPSNKVTEKGKDVELRCDPISGHTALYWYRQSLGQGLEFLIYFQGNSAPDKSGLPSDRFSAERTGGSVSTLTIQRTQQEDSAVYLCASSFSVLETQYFGPGTRLLVL.

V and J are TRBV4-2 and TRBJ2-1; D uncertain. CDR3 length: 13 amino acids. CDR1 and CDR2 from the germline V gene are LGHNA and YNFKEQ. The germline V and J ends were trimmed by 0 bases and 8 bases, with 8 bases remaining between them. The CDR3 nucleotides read TGTGCCAGCAGCCAAGACTCTGGGCATGAGCAGTTCTTC. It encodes CASSQDSGHEQFF.

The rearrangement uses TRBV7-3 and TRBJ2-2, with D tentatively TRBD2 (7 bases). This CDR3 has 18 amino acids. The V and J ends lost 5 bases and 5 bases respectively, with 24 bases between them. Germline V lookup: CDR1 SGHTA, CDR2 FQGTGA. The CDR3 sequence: CASSPRTPGGAGTGELFF. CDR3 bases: TGTGCCAGCAGCCCCCGGACTCCGGGGGGCGCGGGGACCGGGGAGCTGTTTTTT.

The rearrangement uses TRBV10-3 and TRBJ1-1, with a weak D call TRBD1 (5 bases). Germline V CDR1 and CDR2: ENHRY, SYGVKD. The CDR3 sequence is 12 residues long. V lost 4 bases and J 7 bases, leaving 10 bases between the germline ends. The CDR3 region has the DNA TGTGCCATCAGTGGCGACAGAGATGAAGCTTTCTTT. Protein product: CAISGDRDEAFF.

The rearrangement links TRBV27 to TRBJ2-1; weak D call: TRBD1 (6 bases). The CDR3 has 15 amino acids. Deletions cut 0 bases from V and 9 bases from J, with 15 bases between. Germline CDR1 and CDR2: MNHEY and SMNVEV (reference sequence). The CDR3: CASSLSGASQGEQFF. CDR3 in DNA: TGTGCCAGCAGTTTATCGGGGGCTAGCCAGGGTGAGCAGTTCTTC.

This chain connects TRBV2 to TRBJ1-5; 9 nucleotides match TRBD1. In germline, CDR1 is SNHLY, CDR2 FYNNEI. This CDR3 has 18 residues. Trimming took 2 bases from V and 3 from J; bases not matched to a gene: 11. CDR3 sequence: CASSEFLGQGILNQPQHF. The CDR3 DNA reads TGTGCCAGCAGTGAATTCTTGGGACAGGGAATTCTCAATCAGCCCCAGCATTTT.

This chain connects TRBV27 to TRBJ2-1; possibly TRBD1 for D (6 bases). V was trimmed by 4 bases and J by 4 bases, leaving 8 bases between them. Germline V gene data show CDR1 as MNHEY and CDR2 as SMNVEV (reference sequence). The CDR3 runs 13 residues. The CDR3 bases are TGTGCCAGCAGTTACCAGGGGTACAATGAGCAGTTCTTC. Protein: CASSYQGYNEQFF.